These T cell receptor beta chains were read from a single sample in a study of control samples from healthy donors and cancer patients. Measured with immunoSEQ multiplex PCR; TCRdb has only the in-frame clones, and not every one. The table records roughly 170,000 clones, around 93% of them present only once. The specimen was blood. Every receptor here comes from a man aged 18 to 35 in good health. Both conserved end residues are part of each CDR3. The D gene is left open where the match is weak. Only part of the rows carry a size: once, few, many, or a class if the clone is expanded.

TRBJ2-2	NA	NA	TRBV11-3	CASSHRLRTGELFF	TGTGCCAGCAGCCACCGTCTCCGGACCGGGGAGCTGTTTTTT
TRBJ1-5	NA	NA	TRBV7-2	CASSFHSNNKQPQHF	TGTGCCAGCAGCTTCCATTCGAATAATAAGCAGCCCCAGCATTTT
TRBJ2-7	NA	NA	TRBV2	CASRNYEQYF	TGTGCCAGCCGAAACTACGAGCAGTACTTC
TRBJ1-6	once	TRBD1	TRBV13	CANLHRRTGYNSPLHF	TGTGCCAACCTTCACCGACGGACAGGCTATAATTCACCCCTCCACTTT
TRBJ1-6	NA	NA	TRBV14	CASSFRAFNSPLHF	TGTGCCAGCAGCTTCCGGGCCTTCAATTCACCCCTCCACTTT
TRBJ1-5	once	TRBD1	TRBV6-2/TRBV6-3	CASSYPRQGTNQPQHF	TGTGCCAGCAGTTACCCTAGACAGGGGACGAATCAGCCCCAGCATTTT
TRBJ1-6	NA	TRBD1	TRBV25-1	CASSERQGTSPLHF	TGTGCCAGCAGTGAACGACAGGGTACCTCACCCCTCCACTTT
TRBJ1-2	NA	NA	TRBV3-1/TRBV3-2	CASSVTGLDYTF	TGTGCCAGCTCCGTCACCGGCCTTGACTACACCTTC
TRBJ2-1	NA	NA	TRBV7-9	CASSLSPNEQFF	TGTGCCAGCAGCTTATCCCCCAATGAGCAGTTCTTC
TRBJ1-5	few	NA	TRBV12-5	CASRLGSNQPQHF	TGTGCTAGCCGCTTGGGGAGCAATCAGCCCCAGCATTTT
TRBJ1-6	NA	NA	TRBV9	CASSSGGAVGSPLHF	TGTGCCAGCAGCAGCGGCGGGGCGGTCGGATCACCCCTCCACTTT
TRBJ1-3	NA	NA	TRBV29-1	CSVEAPYSGNTIYF	TGCAGCGTTGAAGCCCCATACTCTGGAAACACCATATATTTT
TRBJ2-5	NA	NA	TRBV5-1	CASSFKPNEQETQYF	TGCGCCAGCAGTTTCAAACCTAATGAACAAGAGACCCAGTACTTC
TRBJ1-1	NA	NA	TRBV15	CATSRETVTEAFF	TGTGCCACCAGCAGAGAGACGGTTACTGAAGCTTTCTTT